A single sample gave rise to the 21 T cell receptor beta chains below, sequenced in a study of response to subunit inactivated influenza vaccine. TCRdb re-called the RT-PCR reads with MiXCR, one entry per CDR3 protein. The sample holds about half a million distinct CDR3 sequences, around 25% seen once. Sequenced here: CD4+ T cells sorted from PBMCs, sampled 5 days after vaccination. These receptors were taken from a man aged 50-60 years who received an inactivated influenza vaccine.

This clonotype occurred a few times. This chain connects TRBV4-2 to TRBJ2-7; D is tentatively TRBD1 or TRBD2 (5 bases each). V shed 1 base and J shed 2 bases, with 12 bases lying between them. The CDR3 runs to 15 residues. Germline V gene data show CDR1 as LGHNA and CDR2 as YNFKEQ. In nucleotides, the CDR3 is TGTGCCAGCAGCCAAGGGGGGACGTCCCCCTACGAGCAGTACTTC. Translating gives CASSQGGTSPYEQYF.

This clonotype was observed a handful of times. The chain recombines TRBV29-1 with TRBJ2-7; tentatively, D is TRBD1 (5 bases). From germline, CDR1 is SQVTM and CDR2 ANQGSEA. This CDR3 spans 12 amino acids. Trimming took 7 bases from V and 0 from J, leaving 10 bases between them. The CDR3 spells CSAKTDSYEQYF. In nucleotides, the CDR3 is TGCAGCGCCAAGACAGACTCCTACGAGCAGTACTTC.

This rearrangement joins TRBV10-3 to TRBJ2-7; possibly TRBD1 for D (6 bases). Germline values: CDR1 ENHRY, CDR2 SYGVKD. The CDR3 covers 15 residues. V lost 8 bases, J lost 4 bases, and 21 bases lay in between. The CDR3 here is CAISLRVEGDYEQYF. CDR3 DNA sequence: TGTGCCATCTCCCTGAGAGTCGAGGGGGATTACGAGCAGTACTTC.

The chain joins TRBV3-1 to TRBJ2-3, with TRBD1 identical over 7 bases. V shed 7 bases and J 1 base; nucleotides not matched to a gene: 8. The germline CDR1 and CDR2 sequences are LGHDT and YNNKEL (reference sequence). CDR3 size: 15 residues. The CDR3 region is CASTPTGIRTDTQYF. The CDR3, as DNA: TGTGCCAGCACCCCGACAGGGATACGCACAGATACGCAGTATTTT.

This clonotype was observed once. This chain uses TRBV20-1 with TRBJ1-1; a weak D match, TRBD1 (6 bases). V shed 6 bases and J shed 5 bases, with 19 bases lying between them. The CDR3 has 14 amino acids. Germline loops: CDR1 DFQATT, CDR2 SNEGSKA (reference sequence). The DNA of the CDR3 is TGCAGTGCCCGGACCTCCCTAGGGGGAACTGAAGCTTTCTTT. Residues: CSARTSLGGTEAFF.

The rearrangement joins TRBV20-1 to TRBJ2-1, with TRBD2 matching 10 bases. The trim removed 5 bases at V and 5 bases at J, leaving 9 bases unmatched. This CDR3 has 15 residues. Germline V CDR1 and CDR2: DFQATT, SNEGSKA (reference sequence). The CDR3 region has the DNA TGCAGTGCTCGGGGGGTAGCGGGAGGCAACAATGAGCAGTTCTTC. Its protein product is CSARGVAGGNNEQFF.

This clonotype was counted between two and nine times. V and J are TRBV12-3 or TRBV12-4 and TRBJ2-7; the match to TRBD1 covers 8 bases. V was clipped by 5 bases and J by 5 bases; unmatched bases: 5. This CDR3 is 13 amino acids long. CDR3 in DNA: TGTGCCAGCAGTCACAGGGGGAGCAACGAGCAGTACTTC. Amino acids: CASSHRGSNEQYF.

Worth noting for this clonotype: Being one base from a much bigger clone, this may be a read error. The rearrangement uses TRBV12-3 or TRBV12-4 and TRBJ2-2, with a possible D match to TRBD2 (5 bases). The CDR3 length is 13 residues. The CDR3 bases are TGTGCCAGCAGTTCGGACTTTGCCGGGGAGCTGGTTTTT. Its translation is CASSSDFAGELVF.

This clonotype showed up just a few times. The chain employs TRBV20-1 and TRBJ1-6; 11 bases map to TRBD1. This CDR3 contains 14 residues. Germline V gene sequence: CDR1 DFQATT, CDR2 SNEGSKA (reference sequence). The V and J ends lost 3 bases and 9 bases, in that order; junction bases with no gene match: 4. DNA for the CDR3: TGCAGTGCTAGGGACAGGGGGCTCATTTCACCCCTCCACTTT. Protein: CSARDRGLISPLHF.

CDR3 sequence reads: CASSRPSGGRETQYF. The CDR3, as DNA: TGTGCCAGCAGCCGCCCTTCAGGAGGGCGAGAGACCCAGTACTTC. This chain joins TRBV12-3 or TRBV12-4 and TRBJ2-5, with D possibly TRBD2 on 6 matching bases. The CDR3 is 15 residues long. Trimming took 6 bases from V and 4 from J, leaving 18 bases between them.

In this sample, this clonotype turned up a few times. V usage is TRBV6-1 and J usage is TRBJ2-6; D is possibly TRBD1 (6 bases). V was trimmed by 6 bases and J by 1 base, leaving 16 bases between them. This CDR3 is built from 17 residues. CDR1 MNHNS and CDR2 SASEGT come from the germline V gene. The CDR3: CASSPDGRGSGANVLTF. The CDR3, as DNA: TGTGCCAGCAGCCCAGACGGCAGGGGATCTGGGGCCAACGTCCTGACTTTC.

This clonotype has a count of ten or more. This chain uses TRBV12-3 or TRBV12-4 with TRBJ2-5; 8 bases are shared with TRBD1. This CDR3 has 12 amino acids. Trimming took 6 bases from V and 9 from J; bases not matched to a gene: 6. The CDR3 region is CASSKTGEAQYF. The CDR3 DNA follows: TGTGCCAGCAGCAAGACAGGGGAAGCCCAGTACTTC.

This clonotype appeared a few times. This chain joins TRBV4-2 and TRBJ1-5, with D tentatively TRBD1 (5 bases). The V end was cut by 4 bases, the J end by 3 bases, with 16 bases between. Per the germline V gene, CDR1 is LGHNA and CDR2 is YNFKEQ. The CDR3 is 16 residues long. CDR3 amino acids: CASSPHLGVDNQPQHF. The CDR3 DNA reads TGTGCCAGCAGCCCTCATTTAGGGGTTGACAATCAGCCCCAGCATTTT.

This sequence joins TRBV11-2 and TRBJ2-7; D not certain. The CDR3 is made up of 13 amino acids. Germline loops: CDR1 SGHAT, CDR2 FQNNGV. Trimming took 4 bases from V and 3 from J, leaving 10 bases between them. The chain's CDR3 is CASSSRLVYEQYF. The CDR3 coding sequence is TGTGCCAGCAGCTCCCGACTGGTCTACGAGCAGTACTTC.

This clonotype has a handful of counts. The chain links TRBV29-1 to TRBJ2-1; D possibly corresponds to TRBD1 (6 bases). CDR3 length: 13 residues. Trimming stripped 8 bases from V and 0 bases from J, with 11 bases between. CDR1 and CDR2 (germline): SQVTM, ANQGSEA. As DNA, the CDR3 is TGCAGCTCCGGACAGAGCTCCTACAATGAGCAGTTCTTC. Amino acids: CSSGQSSYNEQFF.

The table lists this clonotype with a few counts. The chain uses TRBV11-2 and TRBJ2-7; 9 bases are shared with TRBD1. V was pared by 5 bases and J by 6 bases, with 8 bases of the junction left unmatched. The germline V gene has CDR1 SGHAT and CDR2 FQNNGV. This CDR3 is built from 14 residues. CDR3 sequence: CASSRGTGNLEQYF. The DNA of the CDR3 is TGTGCCAGCAGCCGCGGGACAGGGAACCTCGAGCAGTACTTC.

This clonotype has ten or more counts. The J gene is TRBJ2-5, the V gene TRBV29-1; D uncertain. Trimming shortened V by 3 bases and J by 3 bases, and 11 bases separated the two germline ends. Germline loops: CDR1 SQVTM, CDR2 ANQGSEA. This CDR3 has 13 residues. CDR3 protein: CSVDGWAEETQYF. The CDR3 DNA reads as TGCAGCGTTGATGGATGGGCGGAAGAGACCCAGTACTTC.

V gene TRBV27 combines with J gene TRBJ1-6; weak D call: TRBD1 (5 bases). Germline V gene lookup returns CDR1 MNHEY and CDR2 SMNVEV (reference sequence). Trimming removed 5 bases at V and 9 bases at J, with 11 bases between. This CDR3 has 13 amino acids. Written as DNA, the CDR3 is TGTGCCAGCAGTGCCCGGGGGAGTTCACCCCTCCACTTT. Translating gives CASSARGSSPLHF.

V gene TRBV4-3 combines with J gene TRBJ2-7, with 10 bases that match TRBD1. The V gene's germline CDR1 is LGHNA and CDR2 YSLEER. J lost 5 bases, V lost 0 bases, and 7 bases had no gene match. There are 16 residues in the CDR3. The CDR3 sequence: CASSQDSGTGVHEQYF. Written as DNA, the CDR3 is TGCGCCAGCAGCCAAGATTCGGGGACAGGGGTACACGAGCAGTACTTC.

This chain connects TRBV19 to TRBJ1-5; D gene ambiguous. Germline V gene data show CDR1 as LNHDA and CDR2 as SQIVND (reference sequence). The CDR3 runs 13 residues. Trimming cost V 6 bases and J 4 bases, with 10 bases left between them. CDR3 sequence: CASSRTMNQPQHF. The CDR3 region has the DNA TGTGCCAGTAGCCGGACGATGAATCAGCCCCAGCATTTT.

The rearrangement joins TRBV5-1 to TRBJ2-1; possible D gene TRBD1, 6 bases. Deletions cut 3 bases from V and 1 base from J, with 14 bases between. The germline CDR1 and CDR2 sequences are SGHRS and YFSETQ. This CDR3 is built from 16 residues. The CDR3 spells CASSWTAGVSYNEQFF. CDR3 in DNA: TGCGCCAGCAGCTGGACCGCAGGGGTTTCCTACAATGAGCAGTTCTTC. The whole variable domain, filled in from reference TRBV5-1 and TRBJ2-1, reads KAGVTQTPRYLIKTRGQQVTLSCSPISGHRSVSWYQQTPGQGLQFLFEYFSETQRNKGNFPGRFSGRQFSNSRSEMNVSTLELGDSALYLCASSWTAGVSYNEQFFGPGTRLTVL.